One and the same sample provided the 32 T cell receptor beta chains below, sequenced in a study of cytomegalovirus exposure and HLA in healthy donors. A multiplex PCR was run with 60 Vbeta primers and 13 Jbeta primers. Method: immunoSEQ multiplex PCR; TCRdb's copy keeps in-frame clones and lacks some. The sample includes some 110,000 clones, 9.5% seen only once; the top ten take less than 4%. Sample: PBMCs. These TCRs come from a man in his thirties or forties in good health and CMV-seronegative.

The chain recombines TRBV6-1 with TRBJ2-3; D possibly corresponds to TRBD2 (5 bases). Germline lookup yields CDR1 MNHNS and CDR2 SASEGT. CDR3 length equals 18 residues. V was trimmed by 1 base and J by 0 bases, leaving 17 bases between them. CDR3: CASSEGITAGRSTDTQYF. Written as DNA, the CDR3 is TGTGCCAGCAGTGAAGGTATTACGGCGGGCAGAAGCACAGATACGCAGTATTTT.

The table lists this clone with a few counts. The chain has TRBV6-5 and TRBJ2-1; 11 positions match TRBD1. Germline V gives CDR1 MNHEY, CDR2 SVGAGI. The length of the CDR3 is 16 residues. V lost 0 bases, J lost 4 bases, and 2 bases stayed unmatched. The CDR3, as DNA: TGTGCCAGCAGTTACTCCGGGACAGGGGGATACAATGAGCAGTTCTTC. Its protein is CASSYSGTGGYNEQFF.

This clone has more than one count but fewer than ten. V and J are TRBV6-5 and TRBJ1-2, with TRBD1 matching 9 bases. Looked up from germline, CDR1 is MNHEY and CDR2 is SVGAGI. This CDR3 region has 16 residues. The ends lost 4 bases at V and 0 bases at J; junction bases unmatched: 6. CDR3 in amino acids: CASSWTGAQTNYGYTF. CDR3 coding DNA: TGTGCCAGCAGTTGGACAGGGGCGCAAACTAACTATGGCTACACCTTC.

J is TRBJ2-5 and V is TRBV15, with a weak D call TRBD2 (5 bases). The CDR3 is made up of 14 amino acids. Germline CDR1 is LNHNV and CDR2 is YYDKDF (reference sequence). V lost 3 bases, J lost 2 bases, and 10 bases lay in between. The CDR3 region is CATSREDGQETQYF. In nucleotides, the CDR3 is TGTGCCACCAGCAGGGAGGACGGGCAAGAGACCCAGTACTTC.

This clone has a handful of counts. This chain joins TRBV27 and TRBJ1-1, with D maybe TRBD1 (6 bases). Trimming pared 2 bases from V and 8 bases from J, leaving 12 bases between. The germline V gene encodes CDR1 MNHEY and CDR2 SMNVEV (reference sequence). This CDR3 has 13 residues. The CDR3 protein is CASSLTGGPEAFF. The CDR3 region has the DNA TGTGCCAGCAGTTTAACGGGGGGCCCAGAAGCTTTCTTT.

This clone was seen only a few times. The chain links TRBV5-1 to TRBJ1-1, with 10 bases fitting TRBD1. V was clipped by 1 base and J by 4 bases; unmatched bases: 1. Per the germline V gene, CDR1 is SGHRS and CDR2 is YFSETQ. This CDR3 is 14 amino acids long. The CDR3 is CASSLRTGGTEAFF. The CDR3 region has the DNA TGCGCCAGCAGCTTGAGGACAGGGGGCACTGAAGCTTTCTTT. The full variable domain, completed using reference TRBV5-1 and TRBJ1-1, is KAGVTQTPRYLIKTRGQQVTLSCSPISGHRSVSWYQQTPGQGLQFLFEYFSETQRNKGNFPGRFSGRQFSNSRSEMNVSTLELGDSALYLCASSLRTGGTEAFFGQGTRLTVV.

The genes are TRBV10-2 and TRBJ2-7; D might be TRBD2 (5 bases). The CDR3 contains 15 residues. Looked up from germline, CDR1 is WSHSY and CDR2 is SAAADI. The germline V and J ends were trimmed by 2 bases and 0 bases, with 11 bases remaining between them. Written as DNA, the CDR3 is TGCGCCAGCAGTGAGCCGGGGAGAAGCTCCTACGAGCAGTACTTC. Encoded protein: CASSEPGRSSYEQYF.

This rearrangement joins TRBV11-3 to TRBJ2-7; TRBD2 aligns across 7 bases. J lost 3 bases, V lost 4 bases, and 6 bases had no gene match. Germline V gene sequence: CDR1 SGHNT, CDR2 YENEEA. The CDR3 extends over 14 amino acids. This CDR3 is CASSSRRGVYEQYF. The CDR3 DNA is TGTGCCAGCAGCTCGAGACGGGGGGTCTACGAGCAGTACTTC.

This clone came up a few times. The chain uses TRBV12-5 and TRBJ2-1, with TRBD1 identical over 10 bases. The germline CDR1 and CDR2 sequences are LGHNT and FRNRAP. There are 18 residues in the CDR3. The J segment lost 4 bases and the V segment lost 4 bases, leaving 13 bases of the junction unmatched. CDR3 coding DNA: TGTGCTAGTGGTTCCAACCCCTTGACAGGGGGCGGTTACAATGAGCAGTTCTTC. Translating it yields CASGSNPLTGGGYNEQFF.

This clone was seen a handful of times. The chain links TRBV4-1 to TRBJ2-1, with TRBD2 matching over 12 bases. V was pared by 2 bases and J by 4 bases, with 6 bases of the junction left unmatched. The CDR3 sequence is 17 residues long. The germline V gene has CDR1 MGHRA and CDR2 YSYEKL. For the CDR3, the DNA is TGCGCCAGCAGCCAACCTCCACTAGCGGGAGGATACAATGAGCAGTTCTTC. Protein: CASSQPPLAGGYNEQFF.

This clone showed up just a few times. J is TRBJ1-2 and V is TRBV19; D is unresolved. Trimming removed 7 bases from V and 2 bases from J, with 8 bases in between. The CDR3 runs to 12 residues. Germline CDR1 reads LNHDA; CDR2 reads SQIVND (reference sequence). CDR3 DNA sequence: TGTGCCAGTATGATAGCCAACTATGGCTACACCTTC. Translating it yields CASMIANYGYTF. Using reference TRBV19 and TRBJ1-2 for the parts outside the CDR3, the full variable domain is DGGITQSPKYLFRKEGQNVTLSCEQNLNHDAMYWYRQDPGQGLRLIYYSQIVNDFQKGDIAEGYSVSREKKESFPLTVTSAQKNPTAFYLCASMIANYGYTFGSGTRLTVV.

This clone was counted a few times. This rearrangement joins TRBV6-1 to TRBJ2-7, with no clear D. Germline V CDR1 and CDR2: MNHNS, SASEGT. This CDR3 is 12 amino acids long. V shed 7 bases and J shed 4 bases, with 11 bases lying between them. The CDR3 is CASNGPPYEQYF. DNA for the CDR3: TGTGCCAGCAATGGGCCGCCTTACGAGCAGTACTTC.

The chain uses TRBV5-3 and TRBJ1-1, with D perhaps TRBD1 (5 bases). TRBV5-3 is noted as an ORF with a role that remains uncertain. The CDR3 has 15 amino acids. The ends were cut back, 4 bases at V and 11 bases at J, with 24 bases in the middle. In DNA form, the CDR3 reads TGTGCCAGAAGCCTCGGTAGGGGCGTTGATTTCGCGGCTTTCTTT. Encoded protein: CARSLGRGVDFAAFF.

The gene calls are TRBV27 and TRBJ2-3, with TRBD1 matching over 7 bases. This CDR3 is 15 amino acids long. CDR1 is MNHEY, CDR2 SMNVEV, per germline (reference sequence). V trimming: 2 bases; J trimming: 2 bases; junction bases outside the gene matches: 4. The CDR3 is CASSLGDSLTDTQYF. CDR3 in DNA: TGTGCCAGCAGTTTAGGGGACAGCCTCACAGATACGCAGTATTTT.

This chain joins TRBV5-6 and TRBJ2-1; no definite D call. CDR1 is SGHDT, CDR2 YYEEEE, per germline. The V end was cut by 3 bases, the J end by 1 base, with 17 bases between. The CDR3 has 17 residues. DNA of the CDR3: TGTGCCAGCAGCTCCCCGTTAAGACTCCATTCCTACAATGAGCAGTTCTTC. It codes for CASSSPLRLHSYNEQFF.

This clone came up a few times. This chain uses TRBV6-5 with TRBJ1-1; weak D call: TRBD1 (6 bases). V was trimmed by 7 bases and J by 4 bases, leaving 16 bases between them. The V gene's germline CDR1 is MNHEY and CDR2 SVGAGI. The CDR3 totals 14 residues. The CDR3: CASTRGGGSTEAFF. The CDR3 nucleotides read TGTGCCAGCACCCGGGGGGGCGGGAGCACTGAAGCTTTCTTT.

The V call is TRBV7-9, the J call TRBJ2-1; 8 positions agree with TRBD2. This CDR3 has 17 residues. Germline CDR1 and CDR2: SEHNR and FQNEAQ (reference sequence). Germline trimming cut 5 bases from V and 7 bases from J; bases unmatched to any gene: 16. The CDR3 DNA follows: TGTGCCAGCAGCCCCCCACTCCGGGAGGGCCCGGGGAATGAGCAGTTCTTC. Translating gives CASSPPLREGPGNEQFF.

CDR3 loop: CASSPRASGGPDTQYF. CDR3 coding DNA: TGTGCCAGCAGCCCCCGGGCTAGCGGGGGGCCGGATACGCAGTATTTT. The V call is TRBV5-4, the J call TRBJ2-3; TRBD2 matches at 11 bases. CDR3 length: 16 amino acids. Trimming took 4 bases from V and 6 from J; bases not matched to a gene: 10. The germline V gene encodes CDR1 SGHNT and CDR2 YYREEE (reference sequence).

This clone has just a few counts. The V gene is TRBV9, the J gene TRBJ2-4; possible D gene TRBD2, 5 bases. Germline loops: CDR1 SGDLS, CDR2 YYNGEE. The CDR3 runs to 15 residues. The V and J ends lost 1 base and 6 bases respectively, with 14 bases between them. The CDR3 loop is CASSVQDGEGNIQYF. The CDR3 DNA reads as TGTGCCAGCAGCGTACAGGACGGCGAGGGAAACATTCAGTACTTC.

V is TRBV29-1 and J is TRBJ1-5; D is possibly TRBD1 (5 bases). Trimming pared 5 bases from V and 0 bases from J, leaving 11 bases between. The CDR3 length is 14 residues. Germline-derived CDR1 and CDR2 are SQVTM and ANQGSEA. The CDR3 DNA follows: TGCAGCGTTCTCCAGGGTAATAGCAATCAGCCCCAGCATTTT. Amino acid sequence: CSVLQGNSNQPQHF.

The chain combines TRBV7-9 with TRBJ1-3; D possibly corresponds to TRBD1 (6 bases). Per germline, CDR1 SEHNR and CDR2 FQNEAQ (reference sequence). Trimming shortened V by 5 bases and J by 2 bases, and 13 bases separated the two germline ends. The CDR3 length is 15 residues. The CDR3 protein is CASSETGLPGNTIYF. CDR3 bases: TGTGCCAGCAGCGAAACAGGGCTTCCTGGAAACACCATATATTTT.

The table lists this clone with a few counts. The V and J genes are TRBV11-2 and TRBJ2-5; a weak D match, TRBD1 (6 bases). The CDR3 contains 14 residues. The V end lost 1 base, the J end lost 3 bases, and 9 bases lay between the germline ends. Germline V CDR1 and CDR2: SGHAT, FQNNGV. CDR3 in amino acids: CASSLVGGKETQYF. CDR3 in DNA: TGTGCCAGCAGCTTAGTAGGGGGAAAAGAGACCCAGTACTTC.

This chain joins TRBV7-2 and TRBJ1-4; 8 bases line up with TRBD1. Trimming removed 2 bases from V and 3 bases from J; junction bases left unmatched: 5. Germline V lookup: CDR1 SGHTA, CDR2 FQGNSA. The CDR3 is made up of 16 amino acids. The DNA of the CDR3 is TGTGCCAGCAGCTTAAATCCAGGGGGCTCTAATGAAAAACTGTTTTTT. Encoded protein: CASSLNPGGSNEKLFF.

This clone was seen a handful of times. The chain uses TRBV13 and TRBJ2-7, with D unclear. This CDR3 comprises 13 residues. CDR1 and CDR2 from the germline V gene are PRHDT and FYEKMQ (reference sequence). Between the trimmed V and J ends, which lost 2 bases and 5 bases, there was a span of 10 bases. The CDR3 DNA sequence: TGTGCCAGCAGCTTACTGAGGAGAAACGAGCAGTACTTC. As protein: CASSLLRRNEQYF.

The chain couples TRBV18 to TRBJ1-1; 7 bases match TRBD1. The CDR3 totals 14 residues. Looked up from germline, CDR1 is KGHSH and CDR2 is LQKENI. V lost 2 bases, J lost 0 bases, and 0 bases stayed unmatched. The CDR3 spells CASSPDRVNTEAFF. CDR3 in DNA: TGTGCCAGCTCACCAGACAGGGTGAACACTGAAGCTTTCTTT.

The V gene is TRBV7-2, the J gene TRBJ1-6, with D tentatively TRBD1 (5 bases). V was clipped by 5 bases and J by 5 bases, with 10 bases between them. The CDR3 is 14 residues long. Germline assignment: CDR1 SGHTA and CDR2 FQGNSA. Written as DNA, the CDR3 is TGTGCCAGCAGCATCGCAGGGAATAATTCACCCCTCCACTTT. Translation: CASSIAGNNSPLHF.

J is TRBJ2-5 and V is TRBV5-1, with D possibly TRBD2 on 5 matching bases. Germline loops: CDR1 SGHRS, CDR2 YFSETQ. The CDR3 covers 14 residues. Trimming shortened V by 0 bases and J by 5 bases, and 11 bases separated the two germline ends. The CDR3, as DNA: TGCGCCAGCAGCTTGGGGCTAGCTCCCGAGACCCAGTACTTC. Protein sequence: CASSLGLAPETQYF.

This clone was detected only a few times. The V call is TRBV6-5, the J call TRBJ2-7, with 14 bases aligning to TRBD2. This CDR3 comprises 15 residues. The V and J ends lost 6 bases and 7 bases, in that order; junction bases with no gene match: 8. From germline, CDR1 is MNHEY and CDR2 SVGAGI. This CDR3 reads CASRRLAGGPTEQYF. CDR3 DNA: TGTGCCAGCAGAAGACTAGCGGGGGGGCCAACGGAGCAGTACTTC.

This clone was counted between two and nine times. The genes are TRBV5-1 and TRBJ1-2; D may be TRBD1 (6 bases). The length of the CDR3 is 12 residues. The ends were cut back, 4 bases at V and 7 bases at J, with 11 bases in the middle. Germline V gives CDR1 SGHRS, CDR2 YFSETQ. The CDR3 DNA is TGCGCCAGCAGCCCCGACAGGCCTGGCTACACCTTC. It specifies CASSPDRPGYTF.

The chain carries TRBV30 and TRBJ2-5, with D hard to call. Trimming took off 4 bases at V and 5 bases at J, with 11 bases between the two ends. CDR1 is GTSNPN, CDR2 SVGIG, per germline (reference sequence). This CDR3 comprises 12 residues. CDR3 region: CAWTSVGETQYF. CDR3 sequence (DNA): TGTGCCTGGACCTCGGTGGGCGAGACCCAGTACTTC.

The chain joins TRBV27 to TRBJ2-7, with 9 bases matching TRBD1. The V segment lost 3 bases and the J segment 0 bases; nucleotides outside the gene matches: 3. Germline-derived CDR1 and CDR2 are MNHEY and SMNVEV (reference sequence). This CDR3 is 15 amino acids long. CDR3 amino acids: CASSLGQGASYEQYF. The CDR3 nucleotides are TGTGCCAGCAGTTTGGGACAGGGCGCCTCCTACGAGCAGTACTTC.

A few counts support this clone. The rearrangement links TRBV7-9 to TRBJ2-2; 8 bases match TRBD2. This CDR3 spans 17 amino acids. V trimming: 1 base; J trimming: 0 bases; junction bases outside the gene matches: 4. Germline CDR1 is SEHNR and CDR2 is FQNEAQ (reference sequence). The CDR3 region is CASSLGGGRTNTGELFF. In nucleotides, the CDR3 is TGTGCCAGCAGCTTAGGGGGCGGGAGGACGAACACCGGGGAGCTGTTTTTT. Using reference TRBV7-9 and TRBJ2-2 for the parts outside the CDR3, the full variable domain is DTGVSQNPRHKITKRGQNVTFRCDPISEHNRLYWYRQTLGQGPEFLTYFQNEAQLEKSRLLSDRFSAERPKGSFSTLEIQRTEQGDSAMYLCASSLGGGRTNTGELFFGEGSRLTVL.